The T cell receptor (beta chain) under discussion was sequenced for a study of CD8 T cells in Susac syndrome. Sequencing targeted TCR beta in blood CD8+ and CD4+ T cells. Negative isolation was used for CD8+ and CD4+ T cells, and FACS enrichment was applied to TEMRA cells. Study results and caveats: The study conceded that relatively few individuals underwent its TCR sequencing and HLA analysis.

A note on this clonotype: Its antigen remains unidentified.

From germline, CDR1 is LGHNA and CDR2 YNFKEQ. Trimming cost V 0 bases and J 1 base, with 18 bases left between them. The CDR3 runs to 18 residues. RNA totalling roughly 0.5 to 1 ug underwent reverse transcription with random hexamers. An immunoSEQ multiplex PCR generated amplified TCR beta CDR3 products spanning 54 Vbeta and 13 Jbeta. TCRdb redid the calling of the immunoSEQ multiplex PCR reads with MiXCR, one entry per CDR3 protein. This table has over 100,000 distinct CDR3 sequences, roughly 96% appearing once. Sequencing was performed on CD4+ T cells from PBMCs. The receptor comes from a human donor in good health. This rearrangement joins TRBV4-2 to TRBJ2-5, with D perhaps matching TRBD2 (7 bases). CDR3 coding DNA: TGTGCCAGCAGCCAAGATTTATCGGCGGGGGCGTCCCAAGAGACCCAGTACTTC. Protein product: CASSQDLSAGASQETQYF.